The 4 T cell receptor beta chains reported below all come from one sample, sequenced in a study of T cell clones after liver transplantation. Data came from immunoSEQ multiplex PCR; TCRdb stores just in-frame clones and leaves some out. Among about 12,000 clones listed, nearly 75% were seen once. Sequencing used CD8+ T cells from blood, obtained at the 22-month timepoint. The receptor source for this set is a human patient who received a liver transplant. Some of these T cells may belong to the graft donor.

The V call is TRBV5-1, the J call TRBJ2-2; TRBD2 is a possible D gene (6 bases). The CDR3 has 13 amino acids. The germline V and J ends were trimmed by 3 bases and 8 bases, with 11 bases remaining between them. The germline V gene has CDR1 SGHRS and CDR2 YFSETQ. CDR3 amino acids: CASSWGVFGELFF. The CDR3 DNA follows: TGCGCCAGCAGCTGGGGGGTATTTGGGGAGCTGTTTTTT.

The chain uses TRBV9 and TRBJ2-1; D possibly uses TRBD1 or TRBD2 (5 bases each). V lost 7 bases and J lost 4, with 15 bases in between. The CDR3 loop spans 14 amino acids. Germline CDR1 and CDR2: SGDLS and YYNGEE. This CDR3 is CASEGRGRYNEQFF. CDR3 sequence (DNA): TGTGCCAGCGAGGGTCGGGGACGTTACAATGAGCAGTTCTTC. Supplemented by reference TRBV9 and TRBJ2-1, the full variable domain reads DSGVTQTPKHLITATGQRVTLRCSPRSGDLSVYWYQQSLDQGLQFLIQYYNGEERAKGNILERFSAQQFPDLHSELNLSSLELGDSALYFCASEGRGRYNEQFFGPGTRLTVL.

The CDR3 loop is CASSLGPDPGQPNYEQYF. The DNA of the CDR3 is TGCGCCAGCAGCTTGGGACCGGATCCGGGACAGCCCAACTACGAGCAGTACTTC. The V and J genes are TRBV5-1 and TRBJ2-7; 7 bases are shared with TRBD1. J lost 3 bases, V lost 0 bases, and 15 bases had no gene match. Germline V lookup: CDR1 SGHRS, CDR2 YFSETQ. The CDR3 loop spans 18 amino acids.

The chain has TRBV6-1 and TRBJ1-5; D gene ambiguous. Trimming stripped 5 bases from V and 8 bases from J, with 7 bases between. The CDR3 runs 11 residues. Germline V gives CDR1 MNHNS, CDR2 SASEGT. CDR3 nucleotides: TGTGCCAGCAGTTCTGGGGAGCCCCAGCATTTT. This sequence encodes CASSSGEPQHF.